This entry lists 9 T cell receptor beta chains sequenced from one sample in a study of blood T cell repertoires in COVID-19. Only in-frame clones appear in the TCRdb table, and some are missing; sequencing was by immunoSEQ multiplex PCR. Of 140,000 or so clones in the sample, 65% to 85% were seen once. The sample comprised peripheral blood. Source of these receptors: a woman aged 55-70 years with acute or convalescent COVID-19.

The DNA for the CDR3 is TGTGCCATCACGGCTAGCGGGAGGGCCGTCGCCGGGGAGCTGTTTTTT. It specifies CAITASGRAVAGELFF. This chain uses TRBV10-3 with TRBJ2-2; TRBD2 aligns across 12 bases. The CDR3 sequence is 16 residues long. V gave up 7 bases and J gave up 6 bases; unmatched junction bases: 9. CDR1 and CDR2 from the germline V gene are ENHRY and SYGVKD.

The chain uses TRBV18 and TRBJ2-7, with D possibly matching TRBD1 (6 bases). Trimming shortened V by 3 bases and J by 2 bases, and 8 bases separated the two germline ends. This CDR3 contains 13 residues. In germline, CDR1 is KGHSH, CDR2 LQKENI. This CDR3 is CASSPDSPYEQYF. The CDR3 region has the DNA TGTGCCAGCTCACCGGACAGTCCCTACGAGCAGTACTTC.

V is TRBV5-4 and J is TRBJ2-2, with D unclear. The CDR3 is 16 residues long. Germline V lookup: CDR1 SGHNT, CDR2 YYREEE (reference sequence). V was trimmed by 4 bases and J by 0 bases, leaving 13 bases between them. In DNA form, the CDR3 reads TGTGCCAGCAGCCCCTTTGCGTTCGCGAACACCGGGGAGCTGTTTTTT. Protein: CASSPFAFANTGELFF.

This CDR3 is CASSLRGTGDNYGYTF. In DNA, the CDR3 is TGCGCCAGCAGCTTGCGAGGCACAGGGGATAACTATGGCTACACCTTC. The rearrangement joins TRBV5-1 to TRBJ1-2; TRBD1 aligns across 7 bases. This CDR3 has 16 amino acids. J was trimmed by 1 base and V by 1 base; bases with no gene match: 7. Germline CDR1 reads SGHRS; CDR2 reads YFSETQ.

The chain combines TRBV27 with TRBJ1-2; the match to TRBD1 covers 10 bases. Germline trimming cut 1 base from V and 5 bases from J; bases unmatched to any gene: 10. The germline CDR1 and CDR2 sequences are MNHEY and SMNVEV (reference sequence). This CDR3 is built from 17 residues. The CDR3 nucleotides are TGTGCCAGCAGTTTATTCGCCCGACAGGGGGCAAATTATGGCTACACCTTC. It yields the protein CASSLFARQGANYGYTF.

The chain combines TRBV4-1 with TRBJ2-2; 8 nucleotides line up with TRBD1. Germline V gene data show CDR1 as MGHRA and CDR2 as YSYEKL. The CDR3 runs 16 residues. The V and J ends lost 1 base and 5 bases, in that order; junction bases with no gene match: 6. Here the CDR3 DNA reads TGCGCCAGCAGCCAAGGGTATACAGGGGGTACCGGGGAGCTGTTTTTT. This gives the protein CASSQGYTGGTGELFF.

The V gene is TRBV6-5, the J gene TRBJ2-7, with a tentative D call TRBD2 (5 bases). The CDR3 has 14 amino acids. Looked up from germline, CDR1 is MNHEY and CDR2 is SVGAGI. Trimming stripped 4 bases from V and 2 bases from J, with 12 bases between. Written as DNA, the CDR3 is TGTGCCAGCAGTTTACACCAGCGGACCTACGAGCAGTACTTC. As protein: CASSLHQRTYEQYF.

The chain recombines TRBV7-3 with TRBJ2-2, with TRBD1 matching 10 bases. Germline CDR1 is SGHTA and CDR2 is FQGTGA. The J segment lost 1 base and the V segment lost 0 bases, leaving 2 bases of the junction unmatched. The CDR3 extends over 17 amino acids. The CDR3 DNA sequence: TGTGCCAGCAGCTTAACGACAGGGGGCCTGAACACCGGGGAGCTGTTTTTT. This codes for CASSLTTGGLNTGELFF.

The chain employs TRBV7-2 and TRBJ1-2; D is perhaps TRBD1 (5 bases). The V end was cut by 1 base, the J end by 8 bases, with 14 bases between. From germline, CDR1 is SGHTA and CDR2 FQGNSA. The length of the CDR3 is 14 residues. For the CDR3, the DNA is TGTGCCAGCAGCTTAGGTCAGGGTCAGAGCGGCTACACCTTC. As protein: CASSLGQGQSGYTF.